The text below deals with one T cell receptor beta chain. Its antigen remains unidentified. No base-level quality is on record; no much larger clone is a single base apart. The meaning of the sample's time point label: baseline before first vaccination. Samples from vaccinated people were obtained from the UK trials COV001 and COV002, which included a single-blind randomized controlled phase 2/3 trial of AZD1222 (ChAdOx1 nCoV-19) in healthy adults. For TCRbeta chain sequencing, PBMC samples were collected from trial participants at day 0 and at day 28 after the second dose. This specimen comes from a study of T cell responses to AZD1222 COVID-19 vaccine (TCRdb year 2021). Looking at the study overall: Because spike-specific TCR depth and breadth did not differ between the two schedules, AZD1222 recipients who got a second dose at roughly 4 weeks were pooled with those who got a second dose at roughly 12 weeks. Trial participants were enrolled by age into 18-55, 56-69 and 70-plus year subgroups, with about 150, 27 and 61 TCR-sequenced participants respectively. TCR sequencing covered 233 trial participants: about 210 given two doses of AZD1222 and 26 given two doses of MenACWY control vaccine.

The CDR3 regions of human TCRbeta chains were subjected to immunosequencing. The study's processing was this. Repertoire TCRs were checked for matches against a reference library of SARS-CoV-2-specific TCRs that had been generated using the MIRA antigen-specificity platform. Breadth was defined as the fraction of unique TCRs that were SARS-CoV-2-associated, and depth was defined as the fraction of total T cells that were SARS-CoV-2-associated. Using the MIRA data, each spike-specific TCR was assigned both to the spike region to which the TCR was reactive and to a CD4 or CD8 class. Log10-transformed breadth and depth values were compared by one-way ANOVA with Sidak's multiple comparisons tests. What TCRdb holds here is the immuneACCESS table cut down to in-frame rearrangements. Part of the clones is not present; checked against another copy, under half of the missing clones reflect an unresolved V gene, and the others are unexplained. Clonal size and the V and J genes are those of that table, whereas D and trimming came from the DNA. This sample holds some 140,000 clones; less than 90% were observed only once. The ten largest clones add up to around 3.2% of the sample.

Broad study findings and their caveats: Conclusions about previously exposed vaccinees are limited because only 6 or 7 AZD1222 recipients were SARS-CoV-2 seropositive at baseline. Spike-specific TCR breadth and depth rose significantly after two AZD1222 doses compared with day 0 and with MenACWY recipients. The 56-69-year group was small, and its depth increase did not reach significance, likely because of low power. Epitopes outside the regions mutated in the B.1.351 and B.1.1.7 variants were reportedly recognized by nearly half of the unique spike-specific TCRs. Participants were mostly white British, with more females than males. The authors suggested clonal diversity may have been underestimated. The vaccine-associated CD4 TCRs covered the entire spike protein, and the dominant responses fell in regions 160-218 and 743-854. Because no day 14 peak-response samples were available, the repertoires could be characterized only after the peak T cell response.

Trimmed from V: 4 bases; trimmed from J: 4 bases; junction bases lacking a gene match: 8. The germline V gene gives CDR1 as SGHTS and CDR2 as YDEGEE. The CDR3 covers 17 residues, taking in both the cysteine and the phenylalanine. The read is trimmed to its CDR3 DNA, 51 bases read in frame from base 1. The chain was built from TRBV5-8 and TRBJ2-6; 10 of the junction bases match TRBD1. The source material was peripheral blood, sampled on day 0 of AZD1222 vaccination. The sequence was obtained from an adult in good health. The nucleotide sequence is TGTGCCAGCAGCGCCTTGACAGGGGGCTCCGGGGCCAACGTCCTGACTTTC. It translates to CASSALTGGSGANVLTF.